This record covers a single T cell receptor beta chain. The antigen is unknown. This sample is drawn from a study of cytomegalovirus exposure and HLA in healthy donors. Study results and limitations: Confirmation was obtained in vitro that three CMV-associated chains are specific for CMV antigens. The majority of CMV-associated TCR beta chains were reported as apparently HLA-restricted in a later analysis. About 87% or about 30% of the time was how often most TCR beta V segments were productive, according to an earlier analysis. Associated with cytomegalovirus, according to the listing, were 150 to 200 TCR beta chains.

This CDR3 spans 17 amino acids. V shed 0 bases and J 12 bases; nucleotides not matched to a gene: 17. Germline values: CDR1 KGHSH, CDR2 LQKENI. With 60 Vbeta and 13 Jbeta primers, the PCR was carried out. The method was immunoSEQ multiplex PCR; TCRdb's version includes in-frame clones alone and lacks a portion of them. The table records approximately 190,000 clones, 80% to 90% of them present only once. The genes are TRBV18 and TRBJ2-1, with 7 nucleotides matching TRBD2. The source material was PBMCs. The receptor was derived from a man aged 25 to 40 in good health and CMV-seronegative. The CDR3 DNA follows: TGTGCCAGCTCACCACCTCAGAGGAGCGGGAACACTCGGGCGCAGTTCTTC. Translated, it gives CASSPPQRSGNTRAQFF.